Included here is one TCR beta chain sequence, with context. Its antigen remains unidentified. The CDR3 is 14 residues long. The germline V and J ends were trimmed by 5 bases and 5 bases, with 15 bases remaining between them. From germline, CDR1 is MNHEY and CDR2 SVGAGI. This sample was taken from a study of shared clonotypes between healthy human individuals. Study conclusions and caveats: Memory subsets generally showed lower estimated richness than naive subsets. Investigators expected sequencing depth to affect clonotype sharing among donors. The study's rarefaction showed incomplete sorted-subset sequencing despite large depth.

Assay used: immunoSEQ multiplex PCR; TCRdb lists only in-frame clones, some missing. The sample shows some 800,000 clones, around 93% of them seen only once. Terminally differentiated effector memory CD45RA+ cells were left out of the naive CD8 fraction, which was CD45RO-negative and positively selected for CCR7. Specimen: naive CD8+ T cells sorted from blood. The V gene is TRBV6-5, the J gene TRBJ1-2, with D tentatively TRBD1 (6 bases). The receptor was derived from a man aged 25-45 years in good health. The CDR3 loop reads CASSNPGTQYGYTF. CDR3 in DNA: TGTGCCAGCAGTAATCCCGGGACACAGTATGGCTACACCTTC.